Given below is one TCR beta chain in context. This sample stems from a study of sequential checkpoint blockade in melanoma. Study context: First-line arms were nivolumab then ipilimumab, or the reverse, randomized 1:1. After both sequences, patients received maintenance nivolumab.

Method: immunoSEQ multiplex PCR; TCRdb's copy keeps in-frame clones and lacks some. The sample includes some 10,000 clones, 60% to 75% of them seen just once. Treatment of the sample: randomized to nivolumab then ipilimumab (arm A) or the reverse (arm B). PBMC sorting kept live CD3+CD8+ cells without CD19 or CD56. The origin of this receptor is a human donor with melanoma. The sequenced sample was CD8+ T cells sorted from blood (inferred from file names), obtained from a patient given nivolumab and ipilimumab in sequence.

CDR3 in DNA: TGTGCCGGGCGGCAGGGCCACACCGGGGAGCTGTTTTTT. It yields the protein CAGRQGHTGELFF. The chain combines TRBV19 with TRBJ2-2; weak D call: TRBD1 (5 bases). CDR3 size: 13 residues. The V gene's germline CDR1 is LNHDA and CDR2 SQIVND (reference sequence). V gave up 11 bases and J gave up 3 bases, with 13 bases separating them.